Following are 22 T cell receptor beta chains from one sample sequenced in a study of molecular identifiers for immune sequencing clone quantification. One entry per CDR3 protein, called by TCRdb with MiXCR from the PCR reads. The sample lists 80,000 to 95,000 distinct CDR3 sequences; 15% to 20% were seen once. The sequenced sample was naive CD8+ T cells from blood, with Jurkat cell RNA spiked in. Indicated subset: FACS-sorted CD8+CD4-CCR7+CD45RA+ naive T cells. The receptor source for this set is a human donor in good health. Some libraries in this study had Jurkat cell RNA spiked in.

This clonotype has ten or more counts. The V gene is TRBV19, the J gene TRBJ1-5, with a weak D call TRBD1 (6 bases). Per germline, CDR1 LNHDA and CDR2 SQIVND (reference sequence). The CDR3 has 14 amino acids. Deletions cut 9 bases from V and 6 bases from J, with 18 bases between. This chain's CDR3 is CASSHGGGGQPQHF. In DNA, the CDR3 is TGTGCCAGCTCCCATGGGGGCGGGGGTCAGCCCCAGCATTTT.

The chain recombines TRBV29-1 with TRBJ2-3; D is unresolved. This CDR3 is built from 11 residues. The V gene lost 3 bases and the J gene lost 5 bases, with 6 bases spanning the gap. Per the germline V gene, CDR1 is SQVTM and CDR2 is ANQGSEA. The DNA for the CDR3 is TGCAGCGTTGAGGTCGAAGATACGCAGTATTTT. Amino acids: CSVEVEDTQYF.

Concerning this clonotype itself: A much larger clone lies one base from this, so it may be a read error. V usage is TRBV7-6 and J usage is TRBJ2-5; D uncertain. CDR1 SGHVS and CDR2 FNYEAQ come from the germline V gene. CDR3 length: 12 amino acids. The CDR3 sequence is CAGSLLQETQYF. The CDR3 nucleotides read TGTGCCGGCAGCCTTCTCCAAGAGACCCAGTACTTC.

The sample holds one count of this clonotype. With a much larger clone just one base away, this may be a read error. This chain links TRBV5-1 with TRBJ2-7, with D perhaps matching TRBD2 (5 bases). CDR1 is SGHRS, CDR2 YFSETQ, per germline. CDR3 length equals 16 residues. The CDR3: CAGSLVVGGLISEQYF. For the CDR3, the DNA is TGCGCCGGCAGCTTGGTAGTTGGAGGCCTAATTAGCGAGCAGTACTTC.

The table lists this clonotype with many counts. V is TRBV2 and J is TRBJ1-5; D is undetermined. Germline-derived CDR1 and CDR2 are SNHLY and FYNNEI. Trimming stripped 7 bases from V and 0 bases from J, with 16 bases between. The CDR3 consists of 16 residues. The CDR3 region has the DNA TGTGCCAGCACCTCCTTCGGGGATGATAGCAATCAGCCCCAGCATTTT. Protein sequence: CASTSFGDDSNQPQHF.

This clonotype has ten or more counts. The chain employs TRBV27 and TRBJ1-6; D unresolved. The CDR3 has 16 amino acids. The germline gives CDR1 MNHEY, CDR2 SMNVEV (reference sequence). Between the trimmed V and J ends, which lost 3 bases and 0 bases, there was a span of 9 bases. CDR3 sequence: CASSFSQSSYNSPLHF. The CDR3 coding sequence is TGTGCCAGCAGTTTTTCCCAGAGCTCCTATAATTCACCCCTCCACTTT.

This clonotype occurred a few times. A much bigger clone sits one base away, suggesting this may be a read error. CDR3 coding DNA: TGTGCTAGTGGTTTGGCAGGGATCGAGCAGAACTTC. Protein product: CASGLAGIEQNF. The V call is TRBV12-5, the J call TRBJ2-7; maybe TRBD1 (5 bases). The CDR3 totals 12 residues. The germline V gene has CDR1 LGHNT and CDR2 FRNRAP.

Many counts were recorded for this clonotype. This sequence joins TRBV10-3 and TRBJ2-3; maybe TRBD2 (5 bases). Germline V gives CDR1 ENHRY, CDR2 SYGVKD. V lost 8 bases to trimming and J lost 7 bases, with 16 bases between them. The CDR3 is 13 residues long. This chain's CDR3 is CAIVDGERYTQYF. The CDR3 nucleotides read TGTGCCATCGTAGACGGGGAACGGTATACGCAGTATTTT.

This rearrangement joins TRBV6-6 to TRBJ1-1, with no clear D. The CDR3 is 11 amino acids. Trimming took 2 bases from V and 8 from J, leaving 6 bases between them. Germline V gives CDR1 MNHNY, CDR2 SVGAGI (reference sequence). CDR3 in amino acids: CASSYQGEAFF. In nucleotides, the CDR3 is TGTGCCAGCAGTTACCAAGGAGAAGCTTTCTTT.

This clonotype was seen repeatedly, ten times or more. The chain recombines TRBV27 with TRBJ2-6; 10 positions match TRBD1. The ends lost 4 bases at V and 2 bases at J; junction bases unmatched: 11. The germline CDR1 and CDR2 sequences are MNHEY and SMNVEV (reference sequence). The CDR3 has 19 residues. CDR3 sequence (DNA): TGTGCCAGCAGTTCCGAGGGGACAGGGGTTCCCCCTGGGGCCAACGTCCTGACTTTC. Residues: CASSSEGTGVPPGANVLTF.

This clonotype was seen repeatedly, ten times or more. The rearrangement joins TRBV7-6 to TRBJ2-5; D possibly matches TRBD1 or TRBD2 (5 bases each). The CDR3 loop spans 15 amino acids. Germline-derived CDR1 and CDR2 are SGHVS and FNYEAQ. V shed 3 bases and J shed 5 bases, with 16 bases lying between them. CDR3 sequence (DNA): TGTGCCAGCAGCTTTGATCCGGGACCCGAGGAGACCCAGTACTTC. It is translated as CASSFDPGPEETQYF. Full variable domain (outside the CDR3, taken from reference TRBV7-6 and TRBJ2-5): GAGVSQSPRYKVTKRGQDVALRCDPISGHVSLYWYRQALGQGPEFLTYFNYEAQQDKSGLPNDRFSAERPEGSISTLTIQRTEQRDSAMYRCASSFDPGPEETQYFGPGTRLLVL.

The chain links TRBV20-1 to TRBJ2-7; 7 bases match TRBD1. This CDR3 region has 13 residues. Germline assignment: CDR1 DFQATT and CDR2 SNEGSKA (reference sequence). After removal of 6 bases from V and 2 bases from J, the junction contained 7 bases not matched to a gene. CDR3 loop: CSAPGQITYEQYF. DNA for the CDR3: TGCAGTGCCCCGGGACAGATAACCTACGAGCAGTACTTC.

This clonotype was counted ten times or more. The chain links TRBV7-9 to TRBJ2-1; TRBD2 agrees at 9 bases. Unmatched junction bases numbered 8, after V lost 5 bases and J lost 9 bases. Germline V gene sequence: CDR1 SEHNR, CDR2 FQNEAQ (reference sequence). This CDR3 is built from 14 residues. DNA for the CDR3: TGTGCCAGCAGCGGAGTAGCGGGAGTGTCTGAGCAGTTCTTC. Its translation is CASSGVAGVSEQFF.

This clonotype was counted many times. The chain has TRBV29-1 and TRBJ2-1; 10 positions agree with TRBD2. Germline V lookup: CDR1 SQVTM, CDR2 ANQGSEA. This CDR3 has 17 residues. The V and J ends lost 1 base and 3 bases, in that order; junction bases with no gene match: 9. The CDR3 here is CSVEAGTSASVYNEQFF. Here the CDR3 DNA reads TGCAGCGTTGAAGCCGGGACTAGCGCCTCCGTCTACAATGAGCAGTTCTTC.

As concerns this clonotype: One base away lies a much larger clone, so this may be a sequencing read error. A read error is likely, as this CDR3 ends without the conserved phenylalanine or tryptophan. The chain has TRBV6-6 and TRBJ2-2; D is unresolved. Germline lookup yields CDR1 MNHNY and CDR2 SVGAGI (reference sequence). This CDR3 contains 10 residues. V lost 10 bases, J lost 7 bases, and 7 bases lay in between. CDR3 protein: CATVSGELFL. The DNA for the CDR3 is TGTGCCACCGTGAGCGGGGAGCTGTTTTTA.

This clonotype was counted many times. The CDR3 reads CASTMDGGPAEQYF. As DNA, the CDR3 is TGTGCCAGCACCATGGACGGAGGACCGGCCGAGCAGTACTTC. The chain combines TRBV28 with TRBJ2-7; a weak D match, TRBD2 (5 bases). Germline CDR1 is MDHEN and CDR2 is SYDVKM. The V end was cut by 7 bases, the J end by 6 bases, with 19 bases between. The CDR3 has 14 residues. The full variable domain, in which reference TRBV28 and TRBJ2-7 provide the parts outside the CDR3, is DVKVTQSSRYLVKRTGEKVFLECVQDMDHENMFWYRQDPGLGLRLIYFSYDVKMKEKGDIPEGYSVSREKKERFSLILESASTNQTSMYLCASTMDGGPAEQYFGPGTRLTVT.

This clonotype was seen repeatedly, ten times or more. The rearrangement links TRBV9 to TRBJ2-1; D unresolved. With 4 bases removed from V and 4 bases from J, the gap between germline ends came to 12 bases. The germline V gene encodes CDR1 SGDLS and CDR2 YYNGEE. This CDR3 contains 14 residues. For the CDR3, the DNA is TGTGCCAGCAGCCCCCCCGGGCGATACAATGAGCAGTTCTTC. Amino acids: CASSPPGRYNEQFF.

This clonotype was counted at least ten times. V and J are TRBV12-3 or TRBV12-4 and TRBJ1-1; D gene ambiguous. The CDR3 has 14 amino acids. V lost 5 bases, J lost 6 bases, and 16 bases lay in between. The CDR3: CASSPGPEGAEAFF. The DNA of the CDR3 is TGTGCCAGCAGTCCCGGGCCCGAGGGCGCTGAAGCTTTCTTT.

There are many counts of this clonotype. This chain connects TRBV4-2 to TRBJ2-5; 8 bases agree with TRBD1. V shed 7 bases, J shed 1 base, and the junction held 2 bases outside the gene matches. Germline V CDR1 and CDR2: LGHNA, YNFKEQ. The CDR3 is 13 residues long. CDR3 sequence (DNA): TGTGCCAGCATGGGGACAGGCCAAGAGACCCAGTACTTC. Its translation is CASMGTGQETQYF.

This clonotype came up many times. The chain couples TRBV7-2 to TRBJ2-2; D is ambiguous. V gave up 2 bases and J gave up 5 bases, with 3 bases separating them. CDR3 length: 12 amino acids. Germline-derived CDR1 and CDR2 are SGHTA and FQGNSA. The CDR3 here is CASSLNTGELFF. CDR3 bases: TGTGCCAGCAGCTTAAATACCGGGGAGCTGTTTTTT.

There are many counts of this clonotype. The rearrangement joins TRBV12-3 or TRBV12-4 to TRBJ2-3; D remains unclear. The CDR3 has 15 residues. V lost 5 bases and J 1 base, leaving 13 bases between the germline ends. The CDR3 DNA follows: TGTGCCAGCAGTGGGTGGGTGACGGGCACAGATACGCAGTATTTT. The encoded protein is CASSGWVTGTDTQYF.

This clonotype has at least ten counts. This sequence joins TRBV7-9 and TRBJ2-5; D is possibly TRBD2 (6 bases). From germline, CDR1 is SEHNR and CDR2 FQNEAQ (reference sequence). The V end lost 4 bases, the J end lost 4 bases, and 22 bases lay between the germline ends. The CDR3 sequence is 17 residues long. The CDR3 region is CASSSALGGMVSETQYF. DNA for the CDR3: TGTGCCAGCAGCTCCGCTTTGGGCGGGATGGTGTCAGAGACCCAGTACTTC. The complete variable domain, with remaining parts taken from reference TRBV7-9 and TRBJ2-5, reads DTGVSQNPRHKITKRGQNVTFRCDPISEHNRLYWYRQTLGQGPEFLTYFQNEAQLEKSRLLSDRFSAERPKGSFSTLEIQRTEQGDSAMYLCASSSALGGMVSETQYFGPGTRLLVL.